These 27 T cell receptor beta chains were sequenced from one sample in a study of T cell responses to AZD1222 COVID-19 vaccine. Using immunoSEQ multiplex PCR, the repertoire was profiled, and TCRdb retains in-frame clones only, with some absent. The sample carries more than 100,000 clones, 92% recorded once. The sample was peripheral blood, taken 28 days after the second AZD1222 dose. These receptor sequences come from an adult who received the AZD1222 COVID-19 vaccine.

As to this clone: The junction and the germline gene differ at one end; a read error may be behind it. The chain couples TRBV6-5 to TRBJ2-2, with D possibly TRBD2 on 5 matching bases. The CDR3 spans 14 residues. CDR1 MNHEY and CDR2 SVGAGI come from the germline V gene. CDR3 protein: CASSTDGNSGELFF. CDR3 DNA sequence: TGTGCCAGCAGTACAGACGGGAACTCCGGGGAGCTGTTTTTT.

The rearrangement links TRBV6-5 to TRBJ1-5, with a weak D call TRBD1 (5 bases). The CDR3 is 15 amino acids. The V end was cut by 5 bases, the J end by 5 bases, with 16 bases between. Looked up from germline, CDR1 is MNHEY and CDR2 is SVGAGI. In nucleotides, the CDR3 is TGTGCCAGCAGTCCAGGGACGGGAGACGATCAGCCCCAGCATTTT. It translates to CASSPGTGDDQPQHF.

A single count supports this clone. Here the CDR3 reads CASRTREGVSPLHF. The CDR3 DNA follows: TGTGCCAGCAGAACAAGGGAGGGAGTTTCACCCCTCCACTTT. J is TRBJ1-6 and V is TRBV28; D gene unclear. V was cut by 6 bases and J by 9 bases, with 15 bases left in between. Looked up from germline, CDR1 is MDHEN and CDR2 is SYDVKM. There are 14 residues in the CDR3.

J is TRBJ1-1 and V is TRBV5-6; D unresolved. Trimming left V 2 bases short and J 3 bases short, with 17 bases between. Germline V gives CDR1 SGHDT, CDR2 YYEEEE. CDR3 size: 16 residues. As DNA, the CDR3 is TGTGCCAGCAGCTTAAGAACTATTAGGGAAGACACTGAAGCTTTCTTT. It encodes CASSLRTIREDTEAFF.

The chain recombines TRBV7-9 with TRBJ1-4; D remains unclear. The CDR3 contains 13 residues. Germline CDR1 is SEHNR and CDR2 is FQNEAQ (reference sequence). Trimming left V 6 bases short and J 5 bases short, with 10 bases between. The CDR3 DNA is TGTGCCAGCAGGAAGACGGAAAATGAAAAACTGTTTTTT. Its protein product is CASRKTENEKLFF.

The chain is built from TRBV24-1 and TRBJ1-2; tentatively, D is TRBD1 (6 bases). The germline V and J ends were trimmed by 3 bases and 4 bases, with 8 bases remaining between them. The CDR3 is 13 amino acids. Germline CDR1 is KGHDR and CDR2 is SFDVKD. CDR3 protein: CATSDRTVYGYTF. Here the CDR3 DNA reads TGTGCCACCAGTGATAGGACAGTCTATGGCTACACCTTC.

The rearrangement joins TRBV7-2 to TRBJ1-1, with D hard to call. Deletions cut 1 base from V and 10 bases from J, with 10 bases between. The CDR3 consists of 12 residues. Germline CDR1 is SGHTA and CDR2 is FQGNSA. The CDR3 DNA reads TGTGCCAGCAGCTTAGATCTGGGAGGAGCTTTCTTT. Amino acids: CASSLDLGGAFF.

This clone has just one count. CDR3 in DNA: TGTGCCAGCAGTTTAATCAAGATTCAGGGAAACACTGAAGCTTTCTTT. This sequence encodes CASSLIKIQGNTEAFF. The V and J genes are TRBV28 and TRBJ1-1, with D maybe TRBD1 (5 bases). Trimming pared 2 bases from V and 2 bases from J, leaving 15 bases between. This CDR3 is 16 amino acids long. Germline loops: CDR1 MDHEN, CDR2 SYDVKM.

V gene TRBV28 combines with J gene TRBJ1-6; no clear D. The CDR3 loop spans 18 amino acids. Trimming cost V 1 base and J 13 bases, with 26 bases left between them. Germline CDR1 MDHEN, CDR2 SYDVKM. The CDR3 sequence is CASSLYWRAGGSRYPLHF. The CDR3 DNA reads TGTGCCAGCAGTTTATATTGGAGGGCGGGAGGGAGTCGTTATCCCCTCCACTTT.

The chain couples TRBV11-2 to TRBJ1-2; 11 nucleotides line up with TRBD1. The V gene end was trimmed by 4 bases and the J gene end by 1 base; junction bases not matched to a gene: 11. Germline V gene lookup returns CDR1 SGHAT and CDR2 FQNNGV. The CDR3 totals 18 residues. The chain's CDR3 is CASSSVRGQGAGNYGYTF. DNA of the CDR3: TGTGCCAGCAGCTCTGTCCGAGGACAGGGGGCGGGTAACTATGGCTACACCTTC.

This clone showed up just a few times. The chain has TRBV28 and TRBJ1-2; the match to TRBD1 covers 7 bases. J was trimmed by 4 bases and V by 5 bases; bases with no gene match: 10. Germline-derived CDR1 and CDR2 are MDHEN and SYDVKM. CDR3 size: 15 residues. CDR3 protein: CASSPPTGITYGYTF. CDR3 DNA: TGTGCCAGCAGTCCCCCGACAGGGATCACCTATGGCTACACCTTC.

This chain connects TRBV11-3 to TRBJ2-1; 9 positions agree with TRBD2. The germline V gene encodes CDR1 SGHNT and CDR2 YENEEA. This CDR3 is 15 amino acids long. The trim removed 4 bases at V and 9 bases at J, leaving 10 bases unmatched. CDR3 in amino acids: CASSSSGGGAFEQFF. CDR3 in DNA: TGTGCCAGCAGCTCTTCCGGCGGGGGGGCCTTTGAGCAGTTCTTC.

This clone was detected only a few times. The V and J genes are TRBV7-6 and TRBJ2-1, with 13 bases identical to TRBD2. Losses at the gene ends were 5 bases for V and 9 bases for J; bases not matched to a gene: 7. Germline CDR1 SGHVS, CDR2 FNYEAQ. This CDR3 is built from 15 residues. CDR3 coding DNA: TGTGCCAGCAGCATCACTAGCGGGAGGGAGATTGAGCAGTTCTTC. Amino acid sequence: CASSITSGREIEQFF.

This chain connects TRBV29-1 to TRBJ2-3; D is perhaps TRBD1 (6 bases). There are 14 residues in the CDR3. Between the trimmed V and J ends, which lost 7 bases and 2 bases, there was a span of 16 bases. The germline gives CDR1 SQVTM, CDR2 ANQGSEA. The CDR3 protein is CSADLDRYTDTQYF. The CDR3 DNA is TGCAGCGCCGACCTCGACAGGTACACAGATACGCAGTATTTT.

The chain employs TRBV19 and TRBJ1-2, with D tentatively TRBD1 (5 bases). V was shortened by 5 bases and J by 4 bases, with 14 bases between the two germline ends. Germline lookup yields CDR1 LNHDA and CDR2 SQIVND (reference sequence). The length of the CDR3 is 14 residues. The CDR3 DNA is TGTGCCAGTAGTCGGGACGGAGAAAGCTATGGCTACACCTTC. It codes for CASSRDGESYGYTF.

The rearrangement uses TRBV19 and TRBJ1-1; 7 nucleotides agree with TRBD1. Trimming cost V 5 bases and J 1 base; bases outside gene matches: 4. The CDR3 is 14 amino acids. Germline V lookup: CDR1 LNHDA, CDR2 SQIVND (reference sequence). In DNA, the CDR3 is TGTGCCAGTAGTCTCAGGGGGGGGAACACTGAAGCTTTCTTT. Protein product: CASSLRGGNTEAFF.

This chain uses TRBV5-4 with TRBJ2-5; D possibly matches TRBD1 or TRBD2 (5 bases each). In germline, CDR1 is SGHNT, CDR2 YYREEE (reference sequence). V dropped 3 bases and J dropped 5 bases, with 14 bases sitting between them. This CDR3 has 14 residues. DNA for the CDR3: TGTGCCAGCAGCTCCAGGGAAGGGGACGAGACCCAGTACTTC. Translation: CASSSREGDETQYF. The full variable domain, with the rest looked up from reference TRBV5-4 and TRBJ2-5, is ETGVTQSPTHLIKTRGQQVTLRCSSQSGHNTVSWYQQALGQGPQFIFQYYREEENGRGNFPPRFSGLQFPNYSSELNVNALELDDSALYLCASSSREGDETQYFGPGTRLLVL.

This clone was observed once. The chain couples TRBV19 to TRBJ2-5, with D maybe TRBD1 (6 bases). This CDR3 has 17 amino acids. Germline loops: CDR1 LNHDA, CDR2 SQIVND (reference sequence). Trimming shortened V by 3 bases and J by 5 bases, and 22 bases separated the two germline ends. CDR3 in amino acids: CASSILYGTLTIETQYF. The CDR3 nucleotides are TGTGCCAGTAGTATCCTTTACGGGACACTTACAATTGAGACCCAGTACTTC.

The CDR3 bases are TGTGCCAGCAGCCCGGGACTAGCGGGGGCAGAGACCCAGTACTTC. As protein: CASSPGLAGAETQYF. This chain connects TRBV3-1 (or the pseudogene TRBV3-2) to TRBJ2-5; 14 bases agree with TRBD2. The V and J ends lost 4 bases and 4 bases, in that order; junction bases with no gene match: 2. Germline loops: CDR1 LGHDT, CDR2 YNNKEL (reference sequence). This CDR3 spans 15 amino acids.

CDR3 sequence: CASSRTGTGGTEAFF. CDR3 sequence (DNA): TGTGCCAGCAGCCGGACCGGGACAGGGGGCACTGAAGCTTTCTTT. The V call is TRBV3-1 (or the pseudogene TRBV3-2), the J call TRBJ1-1; TRBD1 matches at 11 bases. V trimming: 4 bases; J trimming: 4 bases; junction bases outside the gene matches: 5. This CDR3 has 15 residues. Germline loops: CDR1 LGHDT, CDR2 YNNKEL (reference sequence).

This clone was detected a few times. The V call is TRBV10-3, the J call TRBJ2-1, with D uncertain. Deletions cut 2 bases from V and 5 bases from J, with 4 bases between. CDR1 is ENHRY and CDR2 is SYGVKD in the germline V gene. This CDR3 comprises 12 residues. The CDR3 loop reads CAISEGDNEQFF. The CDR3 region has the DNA TGTGCCATCAGTGAGGGGGACAATGAGCAGTTCTTC.

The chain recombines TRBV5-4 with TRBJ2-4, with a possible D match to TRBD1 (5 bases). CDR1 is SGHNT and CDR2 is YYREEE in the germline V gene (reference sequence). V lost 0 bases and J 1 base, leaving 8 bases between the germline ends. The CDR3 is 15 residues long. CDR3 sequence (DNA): TGTGCCAGCAGCTTGGCTGGGGCGGCCAAAAACATTCAGTACTTC. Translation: CASSLAGAAKNIQYF.

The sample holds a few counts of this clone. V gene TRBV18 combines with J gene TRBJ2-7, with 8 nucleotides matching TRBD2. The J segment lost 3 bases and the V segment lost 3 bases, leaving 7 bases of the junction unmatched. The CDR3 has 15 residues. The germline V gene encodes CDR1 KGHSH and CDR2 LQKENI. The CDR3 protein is CASSPLAGLDYEQYF. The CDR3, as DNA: TGTGCCAGCTCACCTCTCGCGGGACTAGACTACGAGCAGTACTTC.

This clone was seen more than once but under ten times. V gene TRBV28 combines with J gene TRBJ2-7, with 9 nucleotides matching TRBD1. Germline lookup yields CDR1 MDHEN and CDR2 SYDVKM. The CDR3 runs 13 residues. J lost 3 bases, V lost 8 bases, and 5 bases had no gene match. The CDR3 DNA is TGTGCCAGCGTGGTGACAGGGGGCTACGAGCAGTACTTC. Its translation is CASVVTGGYEQYF.

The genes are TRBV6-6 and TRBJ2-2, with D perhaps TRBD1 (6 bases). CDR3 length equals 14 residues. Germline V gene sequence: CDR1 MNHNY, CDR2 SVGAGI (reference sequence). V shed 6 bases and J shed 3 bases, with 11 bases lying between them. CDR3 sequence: CASSLDRYTGELFF. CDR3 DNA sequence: TGTGCCAGCAGCCTGGACAGATACACCGGGGAGCTGTTTTTT.

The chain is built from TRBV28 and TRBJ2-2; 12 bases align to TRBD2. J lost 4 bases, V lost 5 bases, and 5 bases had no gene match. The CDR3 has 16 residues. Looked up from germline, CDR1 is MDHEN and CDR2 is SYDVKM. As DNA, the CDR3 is TGTGCCAGCAGTGACAGGACTAGCGGGATCACCGGGGAGCTGTTTTTT. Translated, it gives CASSDRTSGITGELFF.

The CDR3 region is CATSGPPRASDHTIDTQYF. In DNA, the CDR3 is TGTGCCACCAGTGGTCCCCCACGGGCCAGCGATCACACAATTGATACGCAGTATTTT. The genes are TRBV24-1 and TRBJ2-3; unclear D gene. V dropped 5 bases and J dropped 6 bases, with 29 bases sitting between them. Germline V lookup: CDR1 KGHDR, CDR2 SFDVKD. The CDR3 has 19 residues.